One sample yielded the 16 T cell receptor beta chains listed below, sequenced in a study of control samples from healthy donors and cancer patients. Repertoires were generated with immunoSEQ multiplex PCR, while TCRdb's copy carries only in-frame clones and drops some. Seen here are around 110,000 clones, approximately 90% observed once, and the top ten hold under 2.5%. Sequencing was performed on blood. The source of these receptors is a woman in her 70s in good health.

The chain recombines TRBV4-1 with TRBJ2-7; TRBD2 aligns across 8 bases. The CDR3 totals 15 residues. V lost 4 bases, J lost 2 bases, and 7 bases stayed unmatched. Germline CDR1 MGHRA, CDR2 YSYEKL. CDR3 in amino acids: CASSRLAGGAYEQYF. DNA for the CDR3: TGCGCCAGCAGCCGACTTGCGGGGGGCGCCTACGAGCAGTACTTC.

The chain has TRBV7-2 and TRBJ1-5; the D gene is possibly TRBD1 (6 bases). Between the trimmed V and J ends, which lost 9 bases and 3 bases, there was a span of 9 bases. The CDR3 runs 12 residues. Germline CDR1 is SGHTA and CDR2 is FQGNSA. CDR3 nucleotide sequence: TGTGCCAGTTCAGGGGACAATCAGCCCCAGCATTTT. Amino acids: CASSGDNQPQHF.

The chain employs TRBV7-9 and TRBJ2-7, with D perhaps TRBD1 (5 bases). The germline V and J ends were trimmed by 5 bases and 3 bases, with 20 bases remaining between them. The CDR3 totals 16 residues. The germline V gene encodes CDR1 SEHNR and CDR2 FQNEAQ (reference sequence). CDR3 protein: CASSPGLWGLDYEQYF. CDR3 coding DNA: TGTGCCAGCAGCCCAGGTCTTTGGGGCCTGGACTACGAGCAGTACTTC.

The chain is built from TRBV24-1 and TRBJ2-1; 8 positions match TRBD1. This CDR3 has 15 residues. Germline V gene lookup returns CDR1 KGHDR and CDR2 SFDVKD. The trim removed 4 bases at V and 8 bases at J, leaving 9 bases unmatched. The CDR3 loop reads CATSDRTGIVDEQFF. CDR3 nucleotide sequence: TGTGCCACCAGTGACCGGACAGGGATCGTCGATGAGCAGTTCTTC.

This chain connects TRBV13 to TRBJ2-1; D is ambiguous. Germline V lookup: CDR1 PRHDT, CDR2 FYEKMQ (reference sequence). V was shortened by 0 bases and J by 6 bases, with 6 bases between the two germline ends. The CDR3 is 13 amino acids. The CDR3 region has the DNA TGTGCCAGCAGCTTAGGGGACGGCAATGAGCAGTTCTTC. This translates into CASSLGDGNEQFF.

V usage is TRBV12-3 or TRBV12-4 and J usage is TRBJ1-4, with D perhaps TRBD1 (5 bases). The CDR3 covers 11 residues. The CDR3 region is CASCRGEKLFF. DNA of the CDR3: TGTGCTTCCTGCCGGGGGGAAAAACTGTTTTTT.

This clone turned up a few times. V usage is TRBV29-1 and J usage is TRBJ2-7, with 12 bases fitting TRBD1. Germline V gene data show CDR1 as SQVTM and CDR2 as ANQGSEA. The J segment lost 8 bases and the V segment lost 1 base, leaving 6 bases of the junction unmatched. CDR3 length: 14 residues. Written as DNA, the CDR3 is TGCAGCGTTGAAGGCCTCGGGACAGGGGGCCAGCAGTACTTC. Translation: CSVEGLGTGGQQYF.

V is TRBV5-1 and J is TRBJ2-5, with TRBD1 identical over 8 bases. Germline assignment: CDR1 SGHRS and CDR2 YFSETQ. The CDR3 extends over 13 amino acids. Unmatched junction bases numbered 3, after V lost 4 bases and J lost 4 bases. CDR3 amino acids: CASSIGQGETQYF. CDR3 DNA sequence: TGCGCCAGCAGCATAGGACAGGGAGAGACCCAGTACTTC.

The chain employs TRBV19 and TRBJ2-3; 7 bases line up with TRBD1. Per germline, CDR1 LNHDA and CDR2 SQIVND (reference sequence). The CDR3 length is 14 residues. Trimming removed 5 bases from V and 9 bases from J; junction bases left unmatched: 11. This CDR3 is CASSASTQGPTQYF. In DNA form, the CDR3 reads TGTGCCAGTAGTGCCTCTACACAGGGGCCGACGCAGTATTTT. The full variable domain, its missing parts supplied by reference TRBV19 and TRBJ2-3, is DGGITQSPKYLFRKEGQNVTLSCEQNLNHDAMYWYRQDPGQGLRLIYYSQIVNDFQKGDIAEGYSVSREKKESFPLTVTSAQKNPTAFYLCASSASTQGPTQYFGPGTRLTVL.

The V call is TRBV20-1, the J call TRBJ2-7; TRBD2 agrees at 8 bases. This CDR3 has 14 residues. J was trimmed by 6 bases and V by 3 bases; bases with no gene match: 10. Germline-derived CDR1 and CDR2 are DFQATT and SNEGSKA (reference sequence). The CDR3 is CSASPSGGPSEQYF. CDR3 sequence (DNA): TGCAGTGCTAGTCCCAGCGGGGGACCCTCCGAGCAGTACTTC.

This chain links TRBV24-1 with TRBJ2-1, with unresolved D. Trimming took off 10 bases at V and 7 bases at J, with 10 bases between the two ends. The CDR3 sequence is 11 residues long. CDR1 and CDR2 from the germline V gene are KGHDR and SFDVKD. CDR3 in amino acids: CATGNGNEQFF. The CDR3 DNA sequence: TGTGCCACGGGAAATGGGAATGAGCAGTTCTTC.

The chain carries TRBV6-2 or TRBV6-3 and TRBJ1-5; D is unresolved. Germline V gene sequence: CDR1 MNHEY, CDR2 SVGEGT. V lost 5 bases and J lost 7, with 9 bases in between. The CDR3 contains 12 residues. The CDR3 DNA reads TGTGCCAGCAGTGAGGTGCGACAGCCCCAGCATTTT. Its translation is CASSEVRQPQHF.

This clone was seen only a few times. J is TRBJ1-1 and V is TRBV7-2; D gene ambiguous. V shed 4 bases and J shed 0 bases, with 9 bases lying between them. The CDR3 is 14 residues long. The germline gives CDR1 SGHTA, CDR2 FQGNSA. CDR3 protein: CASSSKPMNTEAFF. Written as DNA, the CDR3 is TGTGCCAGCAGCTCCAAACCTATGAACACTGAAGCTTTCTTT.

This chain connects TRBV7-6 to TRBJ2-7; 9 bases agree with TRBD2. CDR3 length: 17 amino acids. Per the germline V gene, CDR1 is SGHVS and CDR2 is FNYEAQ. V lost 0 bases, J lost 2 bases, and 8 bases stayed unmatched. Here the CDR3 reads CASSLAPSGARAYEQYF. The CDR3 DNA follows: TGTGCCAGCAGCTTAGCCCCTAGCGGGGCCCGCGCCTACGAGCAGTACTTC.

This chain joins TRBV9 and TRBJ1-2, with 10 bases aligning to TRBD1. The ends lost 4 bases at V and 3 bases at J; junction bases unmatched: 6. The germline V gene has CDR1 SGDLS and CDR2 YYNGEE. CDR3 length equals 15 residues. DNA of the CDR3: TGTGCCAGCAGCCTTGGGACAGGGGTCTACTATGGCTACACCTTC. Its protein product is CASSLGTGVYYGYTF.

This chain uses TRBV6-5 with TRBJ2-7, with 12 positions matching TRBD2. Trimming removed 8 bases from V and 2 bases from J; junction bases left unmatched: 7. There are 15 residues in the CDR3. Germline loops: CDR1 MNHEY, CDR2 SVGAGI. CDR3 DNA: TGTGCCAGCGAGAAAGCTAGCGGGGGGGCCTACGAGCAGTACTTC. This encodes CASEKASGGAYEQYF.